Below, 18 T cell receptor beta chains from the same sample are listed, as sequenced in a study of cytomegalovirus exposure and HLA in healthy donors. It was with 60 Vbeta and 13 Jbeta primers that the PCR ran. The protocol was immunoSEQ multiplex PCR, while the TCRdb copy is restricted to in-frame clones and leaves out a portion. The sample yields around 190,000 clones, approximately 80% seen once. Source material: PBMCs. All receptors derive from a woman aged 25 to 39 in good health and CMV-seropositive.

The chain employs TRBV5-4 and TRBJ2-1; the D gene is possibly TRBD2 (6 bases). There are 15 residues in the CDR3. Trimming removed 4 bases from V and 7 bases from J, with 18 bases in between. The germline gives CDR1 SGHNT, CDR2 YYREEE (reference sequence). The CDR3 here is CASSLREYPGNEQFF. As DNA, the CDR3 is TGTGCCAGCAGCCTACGGGAGTACCCGGGGAATGAGCAGTTCTTC.

This clone occurred a few times. The V call is TRBV7-9, the J call TRBJ2-7; unclear D gene. Germline loops: CDR1 SEHNR, CDR2 FQNEAQ (reference sequence). The CDR3 contains 17 residues. Trimming shortened V by 4 bases and J by 1 base, and 20 bases separated the two germline ends. The CDR3 DNA sequence: TGTGCCAGCAGCTCCCTCTCTGGGCCCTCCCCTTCCTACGAGCAGTACTTC. This encodes CASSSLSGPSPSYEQYF.

The gene calls are TRBV19 and TRBJ1-5; TRBD1 might be the D (6 bases). CDR3 length equals 17 residues. V lost 2 bases and J lost 3, with 17 bases in between. Germline V lookup: CDR1 LNHDA, CDR2 SQIVND (reference sequence). CDR3 DNA: TGTGCCAGTAGTATACGGCAGGTAAGGGGGATCAATCAGCCCCAGCATTTT. It specifies CASSIRQVRGINQPQHF.

The chain links TRBV19 to TRBJ2-3; 10 bases are shared with TRBD1. The junction had 2 bases not matched to a gene; V was cut back by 6 bases and J by 5 bases. CDR3 length: 13 residues. Germline V gives CDR1 LNHDA, CDR2 SQIVND (reference sequence). The DNA for the CDR3 is TGTGCCAGTAGGACAGGGGGCGGAGATACGCAGTATTTT. Protein: CASRTGGGDTQYF.

The chain employs TRBV9 and TRBJ1-6; D gene ambiguous. Per the germline V gene, CDR1 is SGDLS and CDR2 is YYNGEE. The CDR3 spans 14 residues. The V end lost 0 bases, the J end lost 7 bases, and 8 bases lay between the germline ends. DNA for the CDR3: TGTGCCAGCAGCGTAGGAGGGAGAAATTCACCCCTCCACTTT. This sequence encodes CASSVGGRNSPLHF.

The rearrangement links TRBV19 to TRBJ1-1; D is undetermined. Looked up from germline, CDR1 is LNHDA and CDR2 is SQIVND (reference sequence). This CDR3 contains 14 residues. V lost 0 bases, J lost 6 bases, and 11 bases lay in between. In DNA form, the CDR3 reads TGTGCCAGTAGTATAGATCAGTACGCAGCTGAAGCTTTCTTT. Its translation is CASSIDQYAAEAFF.

The CDR3, as DNA: TGTGCCAGCAGCGTAGATGCGGGACAGGGAAAAAACATTCAGTACTTC. As protein: CASSVDAGQGKNIQYF. The chain couples TRBV9 to TRBJ2-4; TRBD1 matches 9 bases. The CDR3 has 16 amino acids. Germline trimming cut 0 bases from V and 4 bases from J; bases unmatched to any gene: 5. Germline values: CDR1 SGDLS, CDR2 YYNGEE.

The chain is built from TRBV7-9 and TRBJ2-1; 16 bases are a match to TRBD2. This CDR3 has 19 residues. Germline CDR1 SEHNR, CDR2 FQNEAQ (reference sequence). V lost 3 bases and J lost 5; bases outside the gene matches: 10. CDR3 amino acids: CASSLGTSGRGPPHNEQFF. Here the CDR3 DNA reads TGTGCCAGCAGCTTGGGGACTAGCGGGAGGGGACCCCCCCACAATGAGCAGTTCTTC.

The chain is built from TRBV28 and TRBJ1-3; D is perhaps TRBD1 (5 bases). The CDR3 spans 16 residues. Trimming removed 4 bases from V and 0 bases from J, with 13 bases in between. Germline loops: CDR1 MDHEN, CDR2 SYDVKM. The CDR3 region is CASSSLDIFSGNTIYF. CDR3 coding DNA: TGTGCCAGCAGTTCTCTGGACATTTTCTCTGGAAACACCATATATTTT.

This clone appeared a few times. The gene calls are TRBV5-6 and TRBJ2-1, with D perhaps TRBD1 (6 bases). Germline CDR1 SGHDT, CDR2 YYEEEE. Trimming left V 0 bases short and J 6 bases short, with 13 bases between. The CDR3 consists of 15 residues. This CDR3 is CASSLVGALSNEQFF. The DNA of the CDR3 is TGTGCCAGCAGCTTGGTGGGGGCGCTTAGCAATGAGCAGTTCTTC. The full variable domain, in which reference TRBV5-6 and TRBJ2-1 provide the parts outside the CDR3, is DAGVTQSPTHLIKTRGQQVTLRCSPKSGHDTVSWYQQALGQGPQFIFQYYEEEERQRGNFPDRFSGHQFPNYSSELNVNALLLGDSALYLCASSLVGALSNEQFFGPGTRLTVL.

This chain joins TRBV5-1 and TRBJ2-1; TRBD1 agrees at 7 bases. V shed 4 bases, J shed 5 bases, and the junction held 6 bases outside the gene matches. In germline, CDR1 is SGHRS, CDR2 YFSETQ. The CDR3 has 14 residues. CDR3 nucleotides: TGCGCCAGCAGCCTAGGGGGCGCAGACAATGAGCAGTTCTTC. The encoded protein is CASSLGGADNEQFF.

This clone has a single count. V and J are TRBV6-6 and TRBJ2-1; D is unresolved. The CDR3 covers 14 residues. The V and J ends lost 7 bases and 2 bases respectively, with 12 bases between them. Germline CDR1 reads MNHNY; CDR2 reads SVGAGI (reference sequence). CDR3: CASTPSVTYNEQFF. The CDR3 DNA reads TGTGCCAGCACCCCCTCCGTTACCTACAATGAGCAGTTCTTC.

This chain joins TRBV28 and TRBJ2-7; 10 bases agree with TRBD1. In germline, CDR1 is MDHEN, CDR2 SYDVKM. With 2 bases clipped from V and 3 bases from J, the junction kept 16 bases outside the gene matches. This CDR3 is 19 amino acids long. CDR3 DNA sequence: TGTGCCAGCAGTTTAAGGCGTTGGGGTCGGGACAGGGGTATCTACGAGCAGTACTTC. This translates into CASSLRRWGRDRGIYEQYF.

The chain combines TRBV6-1 with TRBJ2-3, with 10 bases lining up with TRBD1. V shed 5 bases and J 4 bases; nucleotides not matched to a gene: 6. Germline V lookup: CDR1 MNHNS, CDR2 SASEGT. The CDR3 is 15 residues long. CDR3 region: CASSRGGTGADTQYF. As DNA, the CDR3 is TGTGCCAGCAGTCGTGGCGGGACAGGGGCAGATACGCAGTATTTT.

The chain joins TRBV29-1 to TRBJ2-5; 7 nucleotides line up with TRBD1. This CDR3 has 13 amino acids. The germline CDR1 and CDR2 sequences are SQVTM and ANQGSEA. V lost 6 bases to trimming and J lost 4 bases; unmatched junction nucleotides: 8. CDR3 coding DNA: TGCAGCGTAGTAACAGGGGATGGAGAGACCCAGTACTTC. Amino acid sequence: CSVVTGDGETQYF. Filled out from reference TRBV29-1 and TRBJ2-5, the complete variable domain reads SAVISQKPSRDICQRGTSLTIQCQVDSQVTMMFWYRQQPGQSLTLIATANQGSEATYESGFVIDKFPISRPNLTFSTLTVSNMSPEDSSIYLCSVVTGDGETQYFGPGTRLLVL.

The chain recombines TRBV21-1 with TRBJ1-1. TRBV21-1 represents a pseudogene. The CDR3 sequence is 11 residues long. CDR3: CASSPGREAFF. As DNA, the CDR3 is TGTGCCAGCAGCCCTGGGAGGGAAGCTTTCTTT.

This chain uses TRBV27 with TRBJ1-5; D is unresolved. The CDR3 has 13 amino acids. V shed 1 base and J shed 7 bases, with 8 bases lying between them. Germline V gene sequence: CDR1 MNHEY, CDR2 SMNVEV (reference sequence). The CDR3 DNA sequence: TGTGCCAGCAGTTTATTCGCAGGACAGCCCCAGCATTTT. Protein product: CASSLFAGQPQHF.

The genes are TRBV2 and TRBJ2-3, with D tentatively TRBD2 (6 bases). The CDR3 extends over 15 amino acids. Germline values: CDR1 SNHLY, CDR2 FYNNEI. Trimming pared 8 bases from V and 0 bases from J, leaving 15 bases between. This CDR3 reads CASLDTGTSTDTQYF. The CDR3 DNA reads as TGTGCCAGCTTGGACACCGGGACTAGCACAGATACGCAGTATTTT. Combining the CDR3 with reference TRBV2 and TRBJ2-3 gives the whole variable domain EPEVTQTPSHQVTQMGQEVILRCVPISNHLYFYWYRQILGQKVEFLVSFYNNEISEKSEIFDDQFSVERPDGSNFTLKIRSTKLEDSAMYFCASLDTGTSTDTQYFGPGTRLTVL.